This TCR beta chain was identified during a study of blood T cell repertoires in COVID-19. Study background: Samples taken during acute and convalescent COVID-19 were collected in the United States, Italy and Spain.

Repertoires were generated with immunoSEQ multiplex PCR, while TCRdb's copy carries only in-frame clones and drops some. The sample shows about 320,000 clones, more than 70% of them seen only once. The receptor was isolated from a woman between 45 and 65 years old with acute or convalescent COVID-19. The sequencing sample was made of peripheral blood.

CDR3 protein: CASRSTTGGSGAFF. The CDR3 DNA reads as TGTGCCAGCAGATCAACGACAGGGGGCAGCGGAGCTTTCTTT. The chain joins TRBV5-5 to TRBJ1-1; TRBD1 aligns across 10 bases. The CDR3 has 14 amino acids. Looked up from germline, CDR1 is SGHKS and CDR2 is YYEKEE (reference sequence). V lost 5 bases to trimming and J lost 10 bases; unmatched junction nucleotides: 11.